This T cell receptor (beta chain) appears in the sequencing data of a study of T-cell reconstitution after alpha-beta-depleted transplantation in children. Study results and limitations: Reported findings indicate that, about two months after transplant, alpha-beta T cells came from several hundred expanded clones, which were derived from non-depleted graft cells. T cells produced anew were the main source of T-cell counts and diversity one year after transplant.

Researchers prepared the TCRbeta library using unique molecular identifiers, the study reports. TCRdb re-analysed the PCR reads in MiXCR, keeping a single row per CDR3 protein. The sample carries 550,000 to 800,000 distinct CDR3 sequences, around 13% recorded once. This clonotype was observed many times. What it binds is unknown. The CDR3 length is 15 residues. Germline V gene lookup returns CDR1 DFQATT and CDR2 SNEGSKA (reference sequence). V lost 5 bases and J lost 6; bases outside the gene matches: 14. The chain joins TRBV20-1 to TRBJ2-3; 7 bases align to TRBD1. Sequencing used PBMCs, obtained before TCRalphabeta/CD19-depleted stem cell transplant. The TCR was taken from a girl aged 2 to 9 with congenital amegakaryocytic thrombocytopenia, due to receive a stem cell transplant. The CDR3 DNA reads TGCAGTGCTGGTGTTCGACAGGGCCCGAGGGATACGCAGTATTTT. This codes for CSAGVRQGPRDTQYF.